Listed below are T cell receptor beta chains from one sample, sequenced in a study of blood T cell repertoires in COVID-19. Method: immunoSEQ multiplex PCR; TCRdb's copy keeps in-frame clones and lacks some. The sample has over 200,000 clones, about 87% seen once. Sequenced material: peripheral blood. Receptors were obtained from a woman between 50 and 59 years old with acute or convalescent COVID-19. The CDR3 runs from the conserved cysteine through the conserved F or W. Fields, in order: V gene, clone size, J gene, D gene, CDR3 protein, CDR3 DNA. A D gene is named only where the DNA matches it firmly. Clone size is given for some rows only: seen once, a few or many times, or a class if the clone is expanded.

v_gene: TRBV7-3
abundance: -
j_gene: TRBJ2-1
d_gene: -
CDR3aa: CASSFTPYNEQFF
CDR3nt: TGTGCCAGCAGCTTTACTCCGTACAATGAGCAGTTCTTC

v_gene: TRBV12-3/TRBV12-4
abundance: -
j_gene: TRBJ2-7
d_gene: -
CDR3aa: CASRSTGGGEQYF
CDR3nt: TGTGCCAGCAGAAGCACGGGGGGCGGCGAGCAGTACTTC

v_gene: TRBV27
abundance: -
j_gene: TRBJ2-1
d_gene: TRBD2
CDR3aa: CASNREGRVYNEQFF
CDR3nt: TGTGCCAGCAACCGGGAGGGGAGGGTCTACAATGAGCAGTTCTTC

v_gene: TRBV4-2
abundance: few
j_gene: TRBJ1-6
d_gene: -
CDR3aa: CASSQFSGGTDNSPLHF
CDR3nt: TGTGCCAGCAGCCAATTCTCGGGGGGTACGGATAATTCACCCCTCCACTTT

v_gene: TRBV2
abundance: -
j_gene: TRBJ1-1
d_gene: -
CDR3aa: CARASLVVEAFF
CDR3nt: TGTGCCAGGGCAAGCCTAGTTGTAGAAGCTTTCTTT

v_gene: TRBV3-1/TRBV3-2
abundance: -
j_gene: TRBJ2-1
d_gene: -
CDR3aa: CASSQEVQDFTYNEQFF
CDR3nt: TGTGCCAGCAGCCAAGAGGTTCAGGACTTCACCTACAATGAGCAGTTCTTC

v_gene: TRBV2
abundance: -
j_gene: TRBJ2-1
d_gene: TRBD1
CDR3aa: CASNQQGAAYNEQFF
CDR3nt: TGTGCCAGCAACCAACAGGGGGCGGCTTACAATGAGCAGTTCTTC

v_gene: TRBV7-3
abundance: -
j_gene: TRBJ2-3
d_gene: -
CDR3aa: CASSTSPGSWGTDTQYF
CDR3nt: TGTGCCAGCAGCACGAGCCCCGGGAGTTGGGGCACAGATACGCAGTATTTT

v_gene: TRBV24-1
abundance: -
j_gene: TRBJ1-4
d_gene: TRBD1
CDR3aa: CATSDSDREGQKLFF
CDR3nt: TGTGCCACCAGTGATTCGGACAGGGAGGGCCAAAAACTGTTTTTT

v_gene: TRBV2
abundance: -
j_gene: TRBJ1-5
d_gene: -
CDR3aa: CASSEAGGDSNQPQHF
CDR3nt: TGTGCCAGCAGTGAAGCCGGGGGGGATAGCAATCAGCCCCAGCATTTT

v_gene: TRBV28
abundance: -
j_gene: TRBJ2-7
d_gene: TRBD2
CDR3aa: CASSFVAGGSYEQYF
CDR3nt: TGTGCCAGCAGTTTCGTGGCGGGGGGGTCCTACGAGCAGTACTTC

v_gene: TRBV7-3
abundance: few
j_gene: TRBJ2-7
d_gene: TRBD1
CDR3aa: CASSFKHGDRGSYEQYF
CDR3nt: TGTGCCAGCAGCTTCAAACACGGGGACAGGGGCTCCTACGAGCAGTACTTC

v_gene: TRBV10-3
abundance: once
j_gene: TRBJ2-1
d_gene: -
CDR3aa: CAISAGTQGNEQFF
CDR3nt: TGTGCCATCAGTGCGGGGACACAGGGCAATGAGCAGTTCTTC

v_gene: TRBV24-1
abundance: -
j_gene: TRBJ2-3
d_gene: TRBD2
CDR3aa: CATSDPASSLAGITDTQYF
CDR3nt: TGTGCCACCAGTGACCCCGCGTCATCCTTAGCGGGGATCACAGATACGCAGTATTTT

v_gene: TRBV5-1
abundance: -
j_gene: TRBJ2-2
d_gene: TRBD2
CDR3aa: CASSREAGDLNTGELFF
CDR3nt: TGCGCCAGCAGCCGCGAGGCGGGAGACCTAAACACCGGGGAGCTGTTTTTT

v_gene: TRBV4-2
abundance: -
j_gene: TRBJ2-1
d_gene: TRBD2
CDR3aa: CASSQAASGSFYEQFF
CDR3nt: TGTGCCAGCAGCCAAGCCGCTAGCGGGAGTTTTTATGAGCAGTTCTTC

v_gene: TRBV4-1
abundance: -
j_gene: TRBJ2-7
d_gene: TRBD2
CDR3aa: CASSQDPWREGRYEQYF
CDR3nt: TGCGCCAGCAGCCAAGATCCTTGGCGGGAGGGCAGGTACGAGCAGTACTTC

v_gene: TRBV5-1
abundance: few
j_gene: TRBJ1-1
d_gene: -
CDR3aa: CASSLDRANTEAFF
CDR3nt: TGCGCCAGCAGCTTGGACAGAGCGAACACTGAAGCTTTCTTT

v_gene: TRBV9
abundance: -
j_gene: TRBJ2-7
d_gene: -
CDR3aa: CASSVAPGLLLPYEQYF
CDR3nt: TGTGCCAGCAGCGTAGCCCCGGGACTCCTGCTCCCGTACGAGCAGTACTTC

v_gene: TRBV24-1
abundance: -
j_gene: TRBJ2-7
d_gene: TRBD1
CDR3aa: CATSEPGQGHEQYF
CDR3nt: TGTGCCACCAGTGAGCCGGGACAGGGCCACGAGCAGTACTTC

v_gene: TRBV5-6
abundance: -
j_gene: TRBJ2-7
d_gene: -
CDR3aa: CASSLGGHPYEQYF
CDR3nt: TGTGCCAGCAGCTTGGGAGGACACCCCTACGAGCAGTACTTC

v_gene: TRBV2
abundance: -
j_gene: TRBJ1-3
d_gene: TRBD1
CDR3aa: CASSRDRGTNTIYF
CDR3nt: TGTGCCAGCAGTCGGGACAGGGGGACCAACACCATATATTTT

v_gene: TRBV28
abundance: -
j_gene: TRBJ1-2
d_gene: -
CDR3aa: CASSLSPYGYTF
CDR3nt: TGTGCCAGCAGTTTAAGCCCCTATGGCTACACCTTC

v_gene: TRBV4-2
abundance: -
j_gene: TRBJ1-6
d_gene: -
CDR3aa: CASSQGGSDSYNSPLHF
CDR3nt: TGTGCCAGCAGCCAAGGAGGGAGCGACTCCTATAATTCACCCCTCCACTTT

v_gene: TRBV9
abundance: -
j_gene: TRBJ1-3
d_gene: -
CDR3aa: CASSEGGGNTIYF
CDR3nt: TGTGCCAGCAGCGAAGGGGGAGGAAACACCATATATTTT

v_gene: TRBV5-1
abundance: -
j_gene: TRBJ2-2
d_gene: -
CDR3aa: CASSSGQTGANTGELFF
CDR3nt: TGCGCCAGCAGCTCAGGACAGACCGGAGCGAACACCGGGGAGCTGTTTTTT

v_gene: TRBV18
abundance: -
j_gene: TRBJ1-2
d_gene: -
CDR3aa: CASSPDRQTNYGYTF
CDR3nt: TGTGCCAGCTCACCAGACAGACAAACTAACTATGGCTACACCTTC

v_gene: TRBV28
abundance: once
j_gene: TRBJ2-3
d_gene: -
CDR3aa: CAIKPSRGSTDTQYF
CDR3nt: TGTGCCATCAAACCCTCACGGGGTAGCACAGATACGCAGTATTTT

v_gene: TRBV7-3
abundance: -
j_gene: TRBJ1-3
d_gene: TRBD1
CDR3aa: CASSLARGQGASGNTIYF
CDR3nt: TGTGCCAGCAGCTTAGCCCGCGGACAGGGGGCTAGTGGAAACACCATATATTTT

v_gene: TRBV25-1
abundance: few
j_gene: TRBJ1-3
d_gene: -
CDR3aa: CASSPGGESGNTIYF
CDR3nt: TGTGCCAGCAGTCCAGGAGGGGAATCTGGAAACACCATATATTTT

v_gene: TRBV12-5
abundance: -
j_gene: TRBJ1-2
d_gene: -
CDR3aa: CASSGSNYGYTF
CDR3nt: TGTGCTAGCTCGGGGTCTAACTATGGCTACACCTTC

v_gene: TRBV15
abundance: -
j_gene: TRBJ2-7
d_gene: TRBD1
CDR3aa: CATSSWQGVGEQYF
CDR3nt: TGTGCCACCAGCAGTTGGCAGGGGGTTGGCGAGCAGTACTTC